The clone carrying this TCR beta chain occurred a few times. Its cognate antigen is unknown. Clones were read by immunoSEQ multiplex PCR, and TCRdb kept only the in-frame ones, dropping some. The profile covers 86,000 or so clones, with 90% to 96% appearing a single time and 1.6% taken by the ten largest. These data belong to a study of cytomegalovirus exposure and HLA in healthy donors. Overall study findings and caveats: There were 150 or so TCR beta chains listed as cytomegalovirus-associated. The CMV antigen specificity of a few CMV-associated chains was confirmed through in vitro analysis.

CDR1 is SNHLY, CDR2 FYNNEI, per germline. This CDR3 spans 15 amino acids. Trimming removed 7 bases at V and 7 bases at J, with 22 bases between. Sequenced: PBMCs. This chain uses TRBV2 with TRBJ2-5; perhaps TRBD1 as D (6 bases). This clonotype was obtained from a man younger than 30 in good health and CMV-seropositive. The DNA for the CDR3 is TGTGCCAGCATCCCCAGAGAACAGGGTTTCGGGACCCAGTACTTC. Encoded protein: CASIPREQGFGTQYF.